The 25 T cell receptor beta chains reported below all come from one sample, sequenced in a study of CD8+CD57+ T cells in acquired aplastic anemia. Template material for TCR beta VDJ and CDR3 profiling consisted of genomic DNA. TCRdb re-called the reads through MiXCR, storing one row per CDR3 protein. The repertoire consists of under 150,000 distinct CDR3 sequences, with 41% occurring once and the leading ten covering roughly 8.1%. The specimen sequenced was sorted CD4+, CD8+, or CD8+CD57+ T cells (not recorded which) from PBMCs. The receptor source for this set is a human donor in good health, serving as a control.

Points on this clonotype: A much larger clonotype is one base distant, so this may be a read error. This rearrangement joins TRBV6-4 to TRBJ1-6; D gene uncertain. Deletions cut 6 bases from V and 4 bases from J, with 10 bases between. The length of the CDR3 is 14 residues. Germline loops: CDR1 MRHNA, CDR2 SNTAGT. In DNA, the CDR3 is TGTGCCAGCAGCCATCATACATATAATTCACCCCTCCACTTT. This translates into CASSHHTYNSPLHF.

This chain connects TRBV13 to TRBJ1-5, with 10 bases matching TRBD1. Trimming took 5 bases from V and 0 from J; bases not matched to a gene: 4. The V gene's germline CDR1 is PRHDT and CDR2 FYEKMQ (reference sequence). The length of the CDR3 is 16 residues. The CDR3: CASSLGQGYSNQPQHF. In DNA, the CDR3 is TGTGCCAGCAGCCTGGGACAGGGGTATAGCAATCAGCCCCAGCATTTT.

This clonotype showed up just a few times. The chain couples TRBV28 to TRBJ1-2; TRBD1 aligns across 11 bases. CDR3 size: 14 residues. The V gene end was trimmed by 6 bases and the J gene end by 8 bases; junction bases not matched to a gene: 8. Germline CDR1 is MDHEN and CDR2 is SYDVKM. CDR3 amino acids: CASRGTGGGYGYTF. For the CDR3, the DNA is TGTGCCAGCAGAGGGACAGGGGGAGGTTACGGCTACACCTTC.

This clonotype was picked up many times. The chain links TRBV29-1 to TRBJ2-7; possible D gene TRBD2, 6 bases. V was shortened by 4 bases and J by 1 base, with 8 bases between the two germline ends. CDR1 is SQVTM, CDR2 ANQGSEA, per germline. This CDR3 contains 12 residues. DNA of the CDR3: TGCAGCGTTGGGGCGGGATCCTACGAGCAGTACTTC. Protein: CSVGAGSYEQYF.

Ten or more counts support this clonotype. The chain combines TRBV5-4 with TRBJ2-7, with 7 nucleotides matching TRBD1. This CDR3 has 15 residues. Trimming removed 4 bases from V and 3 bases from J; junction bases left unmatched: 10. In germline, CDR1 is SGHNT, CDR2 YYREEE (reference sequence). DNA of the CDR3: TGTGCCAGCAGCCTAGGGGACAGCGCCTTCTACGAGCAGTACTTC. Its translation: CASSLGDSAFYEQYF.

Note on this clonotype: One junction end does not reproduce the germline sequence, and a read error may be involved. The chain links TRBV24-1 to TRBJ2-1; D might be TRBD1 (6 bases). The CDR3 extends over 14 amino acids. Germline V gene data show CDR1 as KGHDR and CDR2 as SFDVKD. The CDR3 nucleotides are TGTGCCACCGGTGATAACAGGGTGGTCGATGAGCAGTTCTTC. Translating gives CATGDNRVVDEQFF.

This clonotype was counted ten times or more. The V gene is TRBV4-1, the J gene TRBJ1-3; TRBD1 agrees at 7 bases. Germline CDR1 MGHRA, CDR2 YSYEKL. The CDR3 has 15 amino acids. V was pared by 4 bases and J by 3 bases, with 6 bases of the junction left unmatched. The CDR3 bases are TGCGCCAGCAGCCGAGCGGGACAGCGTGGAAACACCATATATTTT. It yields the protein CASSRAGQRGNTIYF.

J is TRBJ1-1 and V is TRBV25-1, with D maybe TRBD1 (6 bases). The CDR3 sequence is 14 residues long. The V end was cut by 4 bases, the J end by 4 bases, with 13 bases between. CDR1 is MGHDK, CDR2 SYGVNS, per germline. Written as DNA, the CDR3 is TGTGCCAGCAGTGGGGCGTCGGGGGCCACTGAAGCTTTCTTT. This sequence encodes CASSGASGATEAFF. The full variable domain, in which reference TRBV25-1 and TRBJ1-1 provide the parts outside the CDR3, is EADIYQTPRYLVIGTGKKITLECSQTMGHDKMYWYQQDPGMELHLIHYSYGVNSTEKGDLSSESTVSRIRTEHFPLTLESARPSHTSQYLCASSGASGATEAFFGQGTRLTVV.

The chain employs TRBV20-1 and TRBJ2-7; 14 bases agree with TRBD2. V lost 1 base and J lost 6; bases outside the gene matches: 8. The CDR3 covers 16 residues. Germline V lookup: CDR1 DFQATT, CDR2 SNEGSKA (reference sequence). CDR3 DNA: TGCAGTGCTAGAGTAGGGACTAGCGGGAGAGCTACCGAGCAGTACTTC. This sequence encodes CSARVGTSGRATEQYF.

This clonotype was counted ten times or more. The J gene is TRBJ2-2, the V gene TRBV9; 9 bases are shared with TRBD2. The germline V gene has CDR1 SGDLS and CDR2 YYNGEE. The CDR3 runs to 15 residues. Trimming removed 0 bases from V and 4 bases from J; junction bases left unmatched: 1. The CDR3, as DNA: TGTGCCAGCAGCGTAGGCGGGGGGGCCACCGGGGAGCTGTTTTTT. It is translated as CASSVGGGATGELFF.

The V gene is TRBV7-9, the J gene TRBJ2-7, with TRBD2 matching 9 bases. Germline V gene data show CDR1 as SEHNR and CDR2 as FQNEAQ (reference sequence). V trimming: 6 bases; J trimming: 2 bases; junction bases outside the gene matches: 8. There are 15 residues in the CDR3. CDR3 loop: CASRPLTSGPYEQYF. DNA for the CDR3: TGTGCCAGCAGGCCTCTTACTAGCGGGCCCTACGAGCAGTACTTC.

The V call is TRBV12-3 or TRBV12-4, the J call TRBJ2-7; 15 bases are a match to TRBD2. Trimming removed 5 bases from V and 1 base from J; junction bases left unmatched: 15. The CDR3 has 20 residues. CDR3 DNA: TGTGCCAGCAGTCCAACCCCCCGGCGGGGACTAGCGGGAGGTTCCTACGAGCAGTACTTC. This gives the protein CASSPTPRRGLAGGSYEQYF.

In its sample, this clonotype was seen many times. For the CDR3, the DNA is TGTGCCAGCAGCACTCAGCCCGATCAGCCCCAGCATTTT. Amino acid sequence: CASSTQPDQPQHF. The V and J genes are TRBV7-2 and TRBJ1-5; D not resolved. V was shortened by 5 bases and J by 5 bases, with 10 bases between the two germline ends. There are 13 residues in the CDR3. Germline CDR1 reads SGHTA; CDR2 reads FQGNSA.

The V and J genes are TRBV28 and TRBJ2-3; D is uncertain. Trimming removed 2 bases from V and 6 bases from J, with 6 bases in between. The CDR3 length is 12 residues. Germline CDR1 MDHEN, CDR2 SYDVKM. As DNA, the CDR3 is TGTGCCAGCAGTTTAAAAGTGGATACGCAGTATTTT. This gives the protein CASSLKVDTQYF.

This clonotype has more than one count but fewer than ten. The CDR3 reads CASSPEGRPGNTIYF. In nucleotides, the CDR3 is TGTGCCAGCAGCCCAGAGGGGCGGCCTGGAAACACCATATATTTT. This chain uses TRBV7-9 with TRBJ1-3; a possible D gene is TRBD1 (5 bases). Per germline, CDR1 SEHNR and CDR2 FQNEAQ (reference sequence). V lost 5 bases, J lost 2 bases, and 13 bases lay in between. The CDR3 runs 15 residues.

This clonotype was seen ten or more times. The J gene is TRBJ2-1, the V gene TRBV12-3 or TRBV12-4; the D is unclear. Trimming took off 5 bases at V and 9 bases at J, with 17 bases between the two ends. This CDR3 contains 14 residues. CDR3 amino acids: CASSLRTVKGEQFF. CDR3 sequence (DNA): TGTGCCAGCAGTCTACGGACCGTGAAGGGTGAGCAGTTCTTC.

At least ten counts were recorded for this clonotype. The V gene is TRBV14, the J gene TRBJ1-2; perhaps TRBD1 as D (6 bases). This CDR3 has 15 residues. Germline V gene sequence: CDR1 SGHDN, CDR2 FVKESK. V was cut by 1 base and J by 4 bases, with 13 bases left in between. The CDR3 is CASSQGLGGAYGYTF. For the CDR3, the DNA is TGTGCCAGCAGCCAAGGCCTCGGGGGGGCCTATGGCTACACCTTC.

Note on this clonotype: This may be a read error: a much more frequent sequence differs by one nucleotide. This CDR3 is CASSQERVNTGELLF. Written as DNA, the CDR3 is TGCGCCAGCAGCCAAGAACGAGTGAACACCGGGGAGCTGCTTTTT. This chain uses TRBV4-1 with TRBJ2-2; D might be TRBD2 (5 bases). Germline V CDR1 and CDR2: MGHRA, YSYEKL. The CDR3 is 15 residues long.

The CDR3 sequence is CSVEDNRGYSTDTQYF. The DNA for the CDR3 is TGCAGCGTTGAAGACAACAGGGGTTATAGCACAGATACGCAGTATTTT. The rearrangement links TRBV29-1 to TRBJ2-3, with TRBD1 identical over 7 bases. The CDR3 runs to 16 residues. After removal of 0 bases from V and 0 bases from J, the junction contained 6 bases not matched to a gene. The germline CDR1 and CDR2 sequences are SQVTM and ANQGSEA.

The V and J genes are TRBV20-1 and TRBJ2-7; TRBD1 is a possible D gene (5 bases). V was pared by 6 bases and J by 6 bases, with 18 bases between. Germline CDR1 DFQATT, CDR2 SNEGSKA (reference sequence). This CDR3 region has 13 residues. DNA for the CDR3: TGCAGTGCCAGCCTCGACAGATCGGGCGAGCAGTACTTC. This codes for CSASLDRSGEQYF.

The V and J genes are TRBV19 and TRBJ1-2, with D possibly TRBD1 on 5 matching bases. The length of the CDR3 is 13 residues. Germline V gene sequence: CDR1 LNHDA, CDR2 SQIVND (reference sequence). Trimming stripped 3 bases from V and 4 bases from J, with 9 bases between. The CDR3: CASSIGGGYGYTF. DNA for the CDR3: TGTGCCAGTAGTATTGGGGGGGGCTATGGCTACACCTTC. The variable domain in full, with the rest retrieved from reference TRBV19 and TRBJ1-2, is DGGITQSPKYLFRKEGQNVTLSCEQNLNHDAMYWYRQDPGQGLRLIYYSQIVNDFQKGDIAEGYSVSREKKESFPLTVTSAQKNPTAFYLCASSIGGGYGYTFGSGTRLTVV.

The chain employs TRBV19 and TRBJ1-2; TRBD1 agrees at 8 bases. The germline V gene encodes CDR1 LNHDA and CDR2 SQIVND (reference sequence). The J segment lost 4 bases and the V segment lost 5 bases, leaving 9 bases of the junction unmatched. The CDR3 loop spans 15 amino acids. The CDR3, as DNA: TGTGCCAGTAGTGAAGTCGACAGGGGAGGCTATGGCTACACCTTC. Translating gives CASSEVDRGGYGYTF.

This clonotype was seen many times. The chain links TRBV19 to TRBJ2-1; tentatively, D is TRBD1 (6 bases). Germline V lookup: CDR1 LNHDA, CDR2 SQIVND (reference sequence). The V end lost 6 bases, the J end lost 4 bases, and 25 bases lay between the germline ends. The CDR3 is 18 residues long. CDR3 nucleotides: TGTGCCAGTAGAGTATCGGGCCTCCGGGACAATCGTTACAATGAGCAGTTCTTC. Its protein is CASRVSGLRDNRYNEQFF.

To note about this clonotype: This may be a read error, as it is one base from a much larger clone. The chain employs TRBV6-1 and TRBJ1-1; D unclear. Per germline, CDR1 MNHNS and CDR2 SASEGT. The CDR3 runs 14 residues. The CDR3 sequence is CASTPSREGTEALF. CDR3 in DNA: TGTGCCAGCACCCCTTCTAGGGAAGGCACTGAAGCTCTCTTT.

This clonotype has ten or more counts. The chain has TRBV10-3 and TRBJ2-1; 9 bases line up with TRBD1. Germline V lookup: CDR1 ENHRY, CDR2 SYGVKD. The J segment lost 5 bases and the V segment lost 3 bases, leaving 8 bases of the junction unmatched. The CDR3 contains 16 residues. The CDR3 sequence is CAISDPDRGRNNEQFF. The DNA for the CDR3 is TGTGCCATCAGTGACCCTGACAGGGGGAGGAACAATGAGCAGTTCTTC.